Listed here is a single TCR beta chain. This entry comes from a study of blood T cell repertoires in COVID-19. Source study methods: Amplified reference gene primers provided the basis for estimating nucleated cell counts. TCRdb's copy holds only in-frame clones and misses some; the assay was immunoSEQ multiplex PCR. V and J calls and clone size are given by that table; D and trimming were obtained from the DNA. The sample shows about 100,000 clones, about four fifths of them seen only once. The origin of this receptor is a woman aged 80 or over with active or convalescent COVID-19. Sequenced sample: peripheral blood.

The CDR3 loop is CASSPQTGATGELFF. CDR3 nucleotides: TGTGCCAGCAGCCCGCAGACAGGGGCTACCGGGGAGCTGTTTTTT. The chain couples TRBV9 to TRBJ2-2, with 8 positions matching TRBD1. Germline lookup yields CDR1 SGDLS and CDR2 YYNGEE. The CDR3 extends over 15 amino acids. Trimming cost V 4 bases and J 5 bases; bases outside gene matches: 7.